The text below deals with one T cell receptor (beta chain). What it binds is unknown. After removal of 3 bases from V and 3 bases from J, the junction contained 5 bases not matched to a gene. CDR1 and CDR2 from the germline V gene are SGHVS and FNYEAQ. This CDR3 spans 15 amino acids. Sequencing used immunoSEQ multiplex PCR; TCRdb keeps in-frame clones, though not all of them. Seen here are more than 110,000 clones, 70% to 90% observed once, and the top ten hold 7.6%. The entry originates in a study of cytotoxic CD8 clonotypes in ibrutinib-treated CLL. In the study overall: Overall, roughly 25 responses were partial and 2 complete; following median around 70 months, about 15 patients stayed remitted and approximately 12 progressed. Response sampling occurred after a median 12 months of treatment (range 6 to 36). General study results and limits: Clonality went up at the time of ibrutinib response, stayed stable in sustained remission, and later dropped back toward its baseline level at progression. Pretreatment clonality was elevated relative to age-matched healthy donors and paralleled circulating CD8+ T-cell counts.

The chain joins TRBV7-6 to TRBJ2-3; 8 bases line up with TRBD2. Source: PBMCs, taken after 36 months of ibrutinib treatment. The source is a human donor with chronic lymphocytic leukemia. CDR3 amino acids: CASSFLTGGTDTQYF. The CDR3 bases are TGTGCCAGCAGCTTTTTAACGGGGGGGACAGATACGCAGTATTTT.